The 9 T cell receptor beta chains below were found in one sample sequenced in a study of CD8 T cells in ankylosing spondylitis. TCRdb re-derived calls from the 5' RACE reads in MiXCR, one entry per CDR3 protein. The table lists 250,000 or so distinct CDR3 sequences, approximately 24% of them singletons, with roughly 0.67% in the top ten. The sequenced material came from blood, either unsorted or a sorted T cell fraction (not recorded which). The receptors were sampled from a male donor with ankylosing spondylitis or in good health (not recorded which).

The V and J genes are TRBV2 and TRBJ2-7; weak D call: TRBD1 (6 bases). The length of the CDR3 is 17 residues. Deletions cut 1 base from V and 3 bases from J, with 19 bases between. The V gene's germline CDR1 is SNHLY and CDR2 FYNNEI. The CDR3 protein is CASSEELPGVLFYEQYF. CDR3 sequence (DNA): TGTGCCAGCAGTGAAGAGCTTCCAGGGGTTCTATTCTACGAGCAGTACTTC.

V gene TRBV20-1 combines with J gene TRBJ2-6, with no clear D. Germline values: CDR1 DFQATT, CDR2 SNEGSKA (reference sequence). The CDR3 is 14 amino acids. Trimming took off 6 bases at V and 3 bases at J, with 12 bases between the two ends. The DNA for the CDR3 is TGCAGTGCCCCCAGCACCGTTGGGGCCAACGTCCTGACTTTC. It codes for CSAPSTVGANVLTF.

This clonotype showed up just a few times. This chain connects TRBV6-5 to TRBJ2-1; D not certain. Germline assignment: CDR1 MNHEY and CDR2 SVGAGI. Trimming shortened V by 2 bases and J by 5 bases, and 4 bases separated the two germline ends. The CDR3 is made up of 12 amino acids. The CDR3 nucleotides read TGTGCCAGCAGTTACCCTAACAATGAGCAGTTCTTC. Translation: CASSYPNNEQFF.

This chain joins TRBV5-5 and TRBJ2-1; D might be TRBD1 or TRBD2, each matching 6 bases. Germline-derived CDR1 and CDR2 are SGHKS and YYEKEE (reference sequence). There are 15 residues in the CDR3. Trimming left V 4 bases short and J 5 bases short, with 16 bases between. The CDR3 sequence is CASSPHVGGNNEQFF. CDR3 in DNA: TGTGCCAGCAGCCCCCATGTAGGGGGGAACAATGAGCAGTTCTTC.

The table lists this clonotype with a count of one. The gene calls are TRBV12-3 or TRBV12-4 and TRBJ1-2; D might be TRBD1 (5 bases). V was clipped by 3 bases and J by 2 bases, with 7 bases between them. The CDR3 sequence is 13 residues long. The CDR3 DNA reads as TGTGCCAGCAGTTTGGAGGGGAACTATGGCTACACCTTC. It translates to CASSLEGNYGYTF.

This clonotype occurred many times. The chain has TRBV20-1 and TRBJ1-1; weak D call: TRBD1 (6 bases). Germline V gene lookup returns CDR1 DFQATT and CDR2 SNEGSKA (reference sequence). The V end lost 5 bases, the J end lost 4 bases, and 14 bases lay between the germline ends. CDR3 length: 13 residues. CDR3 loop: CSAGTGKATEAFF. The CDR3 DNA is TGCAGTGCTGGTACAGGGAAAGCCACTGAAGCTTTCTTT.

This clonotype was observed a handful of times. V usage is TRBV12-3 or TRBV12-4 and J usage is TRBJ2-1, with 10 bases fitting TRBD1. The junction had 2 bases not matched to a gene; V was cut back by 6 bases and J by 6 bases. The CDR3 consists of 13 residues. In DNA, the CDR3 is TGTGCCAGCAGCTGGGACAGGGGCAATGAGCAGTTCTTC. It is translated as CASSWDRGNEQFF.

The CDR3 protein is CASKTGSQQFF. The CDR3 DNA reads TGTGCCAGCAAAACGGGGAGTCAGCAGTTCTTC. This sequence joins TRBV6-5 and TRBJ2-1, with D maybe TRBD2 (5 bases). V shed 7 bases and J shed 11 bases, with 12 bases lying between them. Germline CDR1 and CDR2: MNHEY and SVGAGI. The CDR3 totals 11 residues.

There are many counts of this clonotype. The genes are TRBV20-1 and TRBJ1-2, with D possibly TRBD1 on 5 matching bases. The germline V and J ends were trimmed by 5 bases and 6 bases, with 22 bases remaining between them. This CDR3 spans 15 amino acids. Germline loops: CDR1 DFQATT, CDR2 SNEGSKA (reference sequence). The CDR3 sequence: CSASGGTFERHGYTF. The CDR3 bases are TGCAGTGCTTCGGGGGGGACTTTTGAACGGCATGGCTACACCTTC.